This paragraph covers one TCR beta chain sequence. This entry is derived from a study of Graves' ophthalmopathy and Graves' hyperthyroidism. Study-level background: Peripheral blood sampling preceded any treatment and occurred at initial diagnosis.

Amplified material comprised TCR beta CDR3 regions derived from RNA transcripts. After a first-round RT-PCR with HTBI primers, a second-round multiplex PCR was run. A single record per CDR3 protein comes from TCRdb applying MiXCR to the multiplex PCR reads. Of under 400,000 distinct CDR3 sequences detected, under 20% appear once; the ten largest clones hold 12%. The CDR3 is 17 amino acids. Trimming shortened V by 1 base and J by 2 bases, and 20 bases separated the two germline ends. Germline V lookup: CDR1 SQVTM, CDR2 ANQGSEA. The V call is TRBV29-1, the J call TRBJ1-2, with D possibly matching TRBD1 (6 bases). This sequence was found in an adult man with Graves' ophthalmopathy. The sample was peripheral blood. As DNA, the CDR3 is TGCAGCGTTGAAGCCGGGACAAGGGACTCCAGAAACTATGGCTACACCTTC. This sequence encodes CSVEAGTRDSRNYGYTF.